A selection of T cell receptor beta chains follows, all from one sample in a study of human T cells and chemical hapten exposure. TCRdb called the RACE reads again in MiXCR, with one record for every CDR3 protein. Among 55,000 to 75,000 distinct CDR3 sequences listed, approximately 6.5% were seen once. Sequenced: whole blood. These receptors originate from a female donor in good health. Some clones in this sample may be carry-over from other donors' samples. The CDR3 runs from the conserved cysteine through the conserved F or W. The D gene is left open where the match is weak. Some rows mark clone size as missing; the rest say once, few, many or name a class of expanded clone.

J | D | size | V | DNA | CDR3
TRBJ1-2 | NA | NA | TRBV2 | TGTGCCAGCAGGGCAGGAAGCTATGGCTACACCTTC | CASRAGSYGYTF
TRBJ1-6 | NA | few | TRBV7-6 | TGTGCCAGCAGCTTAGGGCGGGAATCACCCCTCCACTTT | CASSLGRESPLHF
TRBJ2-5 | TRBD1 | many | TRBV20-1 | TGCAGTGCTAGAGATTGGACAGGGGAAGAGACCCAGTACTTC | CSARDWTGEETQYF
TRBJ2-7 | NA | many | TRBV7-6 | TGTGCCAGCAGCCCGACCTCGGGGAGCAGGTCATGGGAGCAGTACTTC | CASSPTSGSRSWEQYF
TRBJ1-5 | TRBD1 | NA | TRBV6-2/TRBV6-3 | TGTGCCAGCAGTTCCCGACAGGGGTCCATATTTCAGCCCCAGCATTTT | CASSSRQGSIFQPQHF
TRBJ2-7 | TRBD1 | few | TRBV10-3 | TGTGCCATCAGTGACAGGGGGTACTACGAGCAGTACTTC | CAISDRGYYEQYF
TRBJ1-2 | TRBD1 | NA | TRBV20-1 | TGCAGTGTTCCCGGACAGGGGAATAACTATGGCTACACCTTC | CSVPGQGNNYGYTF
TRBJ1-1 | NA | many | TRBV20-1 | TGCAGTGCTAGAGATCCAGCGAACACTGAAGCTTTCTTT | CSARDPANTEAFF
TRBJ1-2 | NA | many | TRBV7-9 | TGTGCCAGCAGCCCTTCGACAGGAAACTATGGCTACACCTTC | CASSPSTGNYGYTF
TRBJ2-1 | TRBD2 | many | TRBV6-2/TRBV6-3 | TGTGCCAGCAGTTACAACCTAGCGGGAGTAAACATCCATCGCAATGAGCAGTTCTTC | CASSYNLAGVNIHRNEQFF
TRBJ2-3 | NA | many | TRBV7-2 | TGTGCCAGCCAAAGAACAGATACGCAGTATTTT | CASQRTDTQYF
TRBJ2-3 | NA | many | TRBV7-9 | TGTGCCAGCAGCATCCCCTTCCTAGGCGGCACAGATACGCAGTATTTT | CASSIPFLGGTDTQYF
TRBJ2-7 | TRBD2 | many | TRBV6-5 | TGTGCCAGCAGGATATTGTGGGGAGGGCCCTACGAGCAGTACTTC | CASRILWGGPYEQYF
TRBJ1-1 | NA | many | TRBV15 | TGTGCCACCAGCACACCCTGGCAGGGGTCGGGGGCTTTCTTT | CATSTPWQGSGAFF
TRBJ2-3 | TRBD2 | few | TRBV6-2/TRBV6-3 | TGTGCCAGCAGTACAGGACTAGCGGGAGATACGCAGTATTTT | CASSTGLAGDTQYF
TRBJ2-5 | TRBD2 | many | TRBV10-3 | TGTGCCATCAGCGACAAATTGACTAGCCCGCAAGAGACCCAGTACTTC | CAISDKLTSPQETQYF
TRBJ2-5 | TRBD2 | few | TRBV15 | TGTGCCACCAGCAGCTCCTGGGGGGGTGCACAAGAGACCCAGTACTTC | CATSSSWGGAQETQYF
TRBJ2-1 | TRBD2 | NA | TRBV30 | TGTGCCAGAATCTTACTAGCGGGAGGTACGGATGAGCAGTTCTTC | CARILLAGGTDEQFF
TRBJ2-7 | NA | many | TRBV24-1 | TGTGCCACCAGTGACAACGGACTGCCTCTGGAGCAGTACTTC | CATSDNGLPLEQYF
TRBJ2-7 | NA | many | TRBV20-1 | TGCAGTGCCCAAGAGGGAGTCGTGTACGAGCAGTACTTC | CSAQEGVVYEQYF
TRBJ1-5 | NA | few | TRBV19 | TGTGCCAGTAGGGATTATAGCAATCAGCCCCAGCATTTT | CASRDYSNQPQHF
TRBJ1-4 | NA | few | TRBV6-1 | TGTGCCAGCAGTGAAGTGTATGGCGGACAGAATAAAGAAAAACTGTTTTTT | CASSEVYGGQNKEKLFF
TRBJ2-1 | TRBD2 | many | TRBV30 | TGTGCCTGGAGTCGGGGGGGCGAAGGAGAGCAGTTCTTC | CAWSRGGEGEQFF
TRBJ1-2 | NA | many | TRBV20-1 | TGCAGTGCTGATGACATACCCTATGGCTACACCTTC | CSADDIPYGYTF
TRBJ1-3 | TRBD1 | many | TRBV2 | TGTGCCAGCAGGGGGGACAGGGGGCCGAACACCATATATTTT | CASRGDRGPNTIYF
TRBJ2-7 | NA | many | TRBV28 | TGTGCCAGCAGTTTGCGCTACGAGCAGTACTTC | CASSLRYEQYF
TRBJ1-2 | TRBD1 | many | TRBV11-1 | TGTGCCAGCAGCTCCCGGGACAGGACCTATGGCTACACCTTC | CASSSRDRTYGYTF
TRBJ2-4 | NA | NA | TRBV3-1 | TGTGCCAGCAGCCAATTAGGGGCGCGACTGGACATTCAGTACTTC | CASSQLGARLDIQYF
TRBJ1-3 | NA | many | TRBV3-1 | TGTGCCAGCAGCCAAGATCAGAACCGCTTGACTGGAAACACCATATATTTT | CASSQDQNRLTGNTIYF
TRBJ2-3 | TRBD2 | many | TRBV7-2 | TGTGCCAGCATCGAAGGAACTAGCGTTAGCACAGATACGCAGTATTTT | CASIEGTSVSTDTQYF
TRBJ2-1 | NA | NA | TRBV20-1 | TGCAGTGCTAGAGATGCGGGGGAGCAGTTCTTC | CSARDAGEQFF
TRBJ2-3 | NA | few | TRBV12-3/TRBV12-4 | TGTGCCAGCAGTTTTTCCGGGGTCACAGATACGCAGTATTTT | CASSFSGVTDTQYF
TRBJ2-3 | TRBD2 | NA | TRBV7-9 | TGTGCCAGCAGCTTTGGGCTAGCGGGAGGTACAGATACGCAGTATTTT | CASSFGLAGGTDTQYF
TRBJ2-1 | TRBD2 | few | TRBV28 | TGTGCCAGCAGTTTGCTAGCGGGAGTTAATGAGCAGTTCTTC | CASSLLAGVNEQFF
TRBJ2-5 | TRBD2 | many | TRBV6-2/TRBV6-3 | TGTGCCAGCAGTTACAGCGGGAGCTCGGGGTGGGAGACCCAGTACTTC | CASSYSGSSGWETQYF
TRBJ2-6 | NA | many | TRBV28 | TGTGCCAGCAGCTCCGACAGGGCCAACGTCCTGACTTTC | CASSSDRANVLTF
TRBJ2-4 | NA | few | TRBV7-2 | TGTGCCAGCAGCTTAGGAGGGGGTACCCCGGGAAACATTCAGTACTTC | CASSLGGGTPGNIQYF